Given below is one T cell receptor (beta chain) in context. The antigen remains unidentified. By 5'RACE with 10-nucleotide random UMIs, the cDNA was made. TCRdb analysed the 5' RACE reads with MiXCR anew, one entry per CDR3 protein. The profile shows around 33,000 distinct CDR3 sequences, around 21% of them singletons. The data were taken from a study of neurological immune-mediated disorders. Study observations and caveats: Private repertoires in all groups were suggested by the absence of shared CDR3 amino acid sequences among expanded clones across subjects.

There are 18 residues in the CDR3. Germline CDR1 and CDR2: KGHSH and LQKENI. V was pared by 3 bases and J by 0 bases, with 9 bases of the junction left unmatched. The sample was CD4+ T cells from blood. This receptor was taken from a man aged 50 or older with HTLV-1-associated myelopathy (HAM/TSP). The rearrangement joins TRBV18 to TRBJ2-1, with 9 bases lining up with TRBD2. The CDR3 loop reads CASSPNRDSGSSYNEQFF. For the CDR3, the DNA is TGTGCCAGCTCACCGAACCGAGATAGCGGGAGCTCCTACAATGAGCAGTTCTTC.